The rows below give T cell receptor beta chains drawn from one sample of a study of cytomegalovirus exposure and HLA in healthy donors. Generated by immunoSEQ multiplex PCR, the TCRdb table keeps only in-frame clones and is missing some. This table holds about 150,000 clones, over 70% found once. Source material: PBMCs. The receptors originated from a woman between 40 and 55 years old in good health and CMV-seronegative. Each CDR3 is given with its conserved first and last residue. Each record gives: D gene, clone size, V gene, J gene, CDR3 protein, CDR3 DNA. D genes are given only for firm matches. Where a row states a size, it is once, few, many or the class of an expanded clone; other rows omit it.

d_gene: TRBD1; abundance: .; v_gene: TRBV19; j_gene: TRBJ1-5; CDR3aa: CASSIGTGEIPNQPQHF; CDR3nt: TGTGCCAGTAGTATAGGGACAGGGGAAATCCCCAATCAGCCCCAGCATTTT
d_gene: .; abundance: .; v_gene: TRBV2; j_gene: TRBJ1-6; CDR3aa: CASIQQESSPLHF; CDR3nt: TGTGCCAGCATACAGCAAGAGAGTTCACCCCTCCACTTT
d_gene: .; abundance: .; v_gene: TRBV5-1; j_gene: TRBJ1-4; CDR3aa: CASKPQGNNEKLFF; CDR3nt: TGCGCCAGCAAACCACAGGGAAACAATGAAAAACTGTTTTTT
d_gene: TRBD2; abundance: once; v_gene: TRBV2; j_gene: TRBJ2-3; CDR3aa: CAIETSGGSRGLDTQYF; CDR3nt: TGTGCCATCGAAACTAGCGGGGGGTCCCGGGGGCTAGATACGCAGTATTTT
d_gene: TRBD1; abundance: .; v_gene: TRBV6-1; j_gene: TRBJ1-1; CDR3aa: CASSLQGWAFF; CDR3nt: TGTGCCAGCAGTCTACAGGGGTGGGCTTTCTTT
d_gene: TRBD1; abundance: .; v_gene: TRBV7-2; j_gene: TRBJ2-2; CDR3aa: CASSPHPRGTGGQTGELFF; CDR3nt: TGTGCCAGCAGCCCCCACCCCAGGGGCACAGGGGGTCAGACCGGGGAGCTGTTTTTT
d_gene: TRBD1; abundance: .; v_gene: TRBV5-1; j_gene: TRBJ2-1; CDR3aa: CASSQNAGTVFYNEQFF; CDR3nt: TGCGCCAGCAGCCAAAACGCCGGGACAGTTTTCTACAATGAGCAGTTCTTC
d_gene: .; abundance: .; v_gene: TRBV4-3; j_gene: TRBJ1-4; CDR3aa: CASSQDFTQNEKLFF; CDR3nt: TGCGCCAGCAGCCAAGATTTTACCCAGAATGAAAAACTGTTTTTT
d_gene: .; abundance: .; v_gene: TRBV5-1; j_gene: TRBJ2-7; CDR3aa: CASSDNFYEQYF; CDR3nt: TGCGCCAGCAGCGACAATTTCTACGAGCAGTACTTC
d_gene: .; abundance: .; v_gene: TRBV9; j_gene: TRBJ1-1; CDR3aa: CASSGGEVNTEAFF; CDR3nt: TGTGCCAGCAGCGGAGGGGAGGTGAACACTGAAGCTTTCTTT
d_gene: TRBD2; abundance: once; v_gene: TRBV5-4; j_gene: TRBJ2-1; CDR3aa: CASSSGLTTTEQFF; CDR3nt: TGTGCCAGCAGCTCGGGACTAACAACAACTGAGCAGTTCTTC
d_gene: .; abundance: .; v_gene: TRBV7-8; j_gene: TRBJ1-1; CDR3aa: CASFPYGANTEAFF; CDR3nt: TGTGCCAGCTTCCCCTATGGGGCGAACACTGAAGCTTTCTTT
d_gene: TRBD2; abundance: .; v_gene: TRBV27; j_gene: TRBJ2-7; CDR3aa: CASSRVLAGVYEQYF; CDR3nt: TGTGCCAGCAGTAGGGTTCTAGCGGGAGTCTACGAGCAGTACTTC
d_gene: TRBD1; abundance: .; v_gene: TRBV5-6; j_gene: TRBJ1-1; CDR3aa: CASSFPGQGNTEAFF; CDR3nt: TGTGCCAGCAGCTTTCCGGGACAGGGTAATACTGAAGCTTTCTTT
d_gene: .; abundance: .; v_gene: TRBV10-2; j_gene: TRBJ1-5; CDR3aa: CASSEFGQPQHF; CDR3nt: TGCGCCAGCAGTGAGTTCGGTCAGCCCCAGCATTTT
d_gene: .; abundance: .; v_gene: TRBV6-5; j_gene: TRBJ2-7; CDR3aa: CASAGPRLEQYF; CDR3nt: TGTGCCAGCGCGGGACCCCGCCTAGAGCAGTACTTC
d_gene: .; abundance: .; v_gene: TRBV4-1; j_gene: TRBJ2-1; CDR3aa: CASSQEGREQFF; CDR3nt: TGCGCCAGCAGCCAAGAGGGGCGTGAGCAGTTCTTC
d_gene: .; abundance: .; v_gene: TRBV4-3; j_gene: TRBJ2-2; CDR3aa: CASSQDTGTGELFF; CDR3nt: TGCGCCAGCAGCCAAGATACGGGGACCGGGGAGCTGTTTTTT
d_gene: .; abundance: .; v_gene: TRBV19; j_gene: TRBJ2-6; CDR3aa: CASSIQARSGANVLTF; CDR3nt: TGTGCCAGTAGTATACAGGCCCGCTCTGGGGCCAACGTCCTGACTTTC
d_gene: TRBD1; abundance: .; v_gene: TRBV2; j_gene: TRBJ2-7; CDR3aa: CASLRDRTGIYEQYF; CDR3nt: TGTGCCAGCCTACGGGACAGGACGGGGATCTACGAGCAGTACTTC
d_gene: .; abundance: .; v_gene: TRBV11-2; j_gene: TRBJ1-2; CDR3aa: CASSGTGYSNYGYTF; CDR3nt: TGTGCCAGCAGCGGTACAGGGTATAGTAACTATGGCTACACCTTC
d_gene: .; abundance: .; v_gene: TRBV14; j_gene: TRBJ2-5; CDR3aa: CASSQAYQETQYF; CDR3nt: TGTGCCAGCAGCCAAGCCTACCAAGAGACCCAGTACTTC
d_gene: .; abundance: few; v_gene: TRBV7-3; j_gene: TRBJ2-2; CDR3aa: CASSPSASGELFF; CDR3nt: TGTGCCAGCAGCCCATCAGCTAGCGGGGAGCTGTTTTTT
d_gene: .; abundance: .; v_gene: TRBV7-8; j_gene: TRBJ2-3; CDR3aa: CASSLTGGSFTDTQYF; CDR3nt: TGTGCCAGCAGCTTAACGGGGGGCTCGTTCACAGATACGCAGTATTTT
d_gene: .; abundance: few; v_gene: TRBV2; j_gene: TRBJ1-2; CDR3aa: CASSASGSNYGYTF; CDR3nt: TGTGCCAGCAGTGCCTCCGGTTCCAACTATGGCTACACCTTC
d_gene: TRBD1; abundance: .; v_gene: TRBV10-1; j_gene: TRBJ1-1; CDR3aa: CASSDVTGTGTEAFF; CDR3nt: TGCGCCAGCAGTGATGTGACAGGGACTGGCACTGAAGCTTTCTTT
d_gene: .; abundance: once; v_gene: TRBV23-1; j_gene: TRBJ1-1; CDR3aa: CASSHPRQIEAFF; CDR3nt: TGCGCCAGCAGTCACCCGAGGCAGATAGAAGCTTTCTTT
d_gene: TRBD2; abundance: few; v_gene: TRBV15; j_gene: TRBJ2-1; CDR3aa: CATSRDQVAGVFLNEQFF; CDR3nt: TGTGCCACCAGCAGAGATCAGGTTGCGGGGGTTTTCCTCAATGAGCAGTTCTTC
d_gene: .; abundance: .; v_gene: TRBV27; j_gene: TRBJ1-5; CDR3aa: CATIPGQPQHF; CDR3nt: TGTGCAACCATACCGGGACAGCCCCAGCATTTT
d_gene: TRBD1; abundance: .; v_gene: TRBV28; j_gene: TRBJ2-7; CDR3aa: CASSLSRGPREQYF; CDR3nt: TGTGCCAGCAGTTTAAGCAGGGGGCCAAGGGAGCAGTACTTC
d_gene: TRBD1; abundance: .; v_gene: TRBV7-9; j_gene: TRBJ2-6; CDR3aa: CASSRDRAGANGLTF; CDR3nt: TGTGCCAGCAGCAGGGACAGGGCTGGGGCCAACGGCCTGACTTTC
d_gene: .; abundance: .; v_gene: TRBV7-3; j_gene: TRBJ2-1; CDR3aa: CASSIRTGNEQFF; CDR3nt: TGTGCCAGCAGCATTAGGACTGGAAATGAGCAGTTCTTC
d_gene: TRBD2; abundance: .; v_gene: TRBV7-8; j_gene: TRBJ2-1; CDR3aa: CASSLSGRANEQFF; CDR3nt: TGTGCCAGCAGCTTAAGCGGGAGGGCAAATGAGCAGTTCTTC
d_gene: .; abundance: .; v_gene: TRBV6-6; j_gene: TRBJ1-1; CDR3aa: CASSYSTGNTEAFF; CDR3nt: TGTGCCAGCAGTTACTCAACAGGGAACACTGAAGCTTTCTTT
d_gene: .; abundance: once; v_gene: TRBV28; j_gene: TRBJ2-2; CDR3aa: CASFNIPTGELFF; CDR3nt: TGTGCCAGCTTTAACATACCCACCGGGGAGCTGTTTTTT
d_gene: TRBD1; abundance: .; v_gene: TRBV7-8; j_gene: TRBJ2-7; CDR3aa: CASSPRTGGAYEQYF; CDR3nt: TGTGCCAGCAGCCCTAGGACAGGGGGCGCCTACGAGCAGTACTTC
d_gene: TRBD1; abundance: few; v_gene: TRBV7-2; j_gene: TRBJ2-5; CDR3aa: CASSIRQGPETQYF; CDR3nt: TGTGCCAGCAGCATTAGACAGGGGCCGGAGACCCAGTACTTC
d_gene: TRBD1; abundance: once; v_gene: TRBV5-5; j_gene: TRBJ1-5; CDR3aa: CASSLWDSAQPQHF; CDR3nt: TGTGCCAGCAGCTTATGGGACAGCGCTCAGCCCCAGCATTTT
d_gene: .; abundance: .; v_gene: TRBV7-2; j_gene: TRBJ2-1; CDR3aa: CASSLRSDSYNEQFF; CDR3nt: TGTGCCAGCAGCTTGCGAAGCGACTCCTACAATGAGCAGTTCTTC
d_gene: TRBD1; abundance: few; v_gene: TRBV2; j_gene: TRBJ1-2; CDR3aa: CASSPGTGEYGYTF; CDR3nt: TGTGCCAGCAGCCCCGGGACAGGGGAATATGGCTACACCTTC
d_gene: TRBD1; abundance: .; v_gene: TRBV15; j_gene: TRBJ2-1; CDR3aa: CATSRGDRGQDEQFF; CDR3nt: TGTGCCACCAGCAGAGGGGACAGGGGGCAAGATGAGCAGTTCTTC
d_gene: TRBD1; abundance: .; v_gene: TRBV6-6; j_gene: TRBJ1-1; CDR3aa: CASSYTGQGNTEAFF; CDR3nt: TGTGCCAGCAGTTACACGGGACAGGGGAACACTGAAGCTTTCTTT
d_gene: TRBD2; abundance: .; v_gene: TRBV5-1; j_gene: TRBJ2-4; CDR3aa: CASSFWPGEGKNIQYF; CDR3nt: TGCGCCAGCAGCTTTTGGCCGGGGGAGGGCAAAAACATTCAGTACTTC
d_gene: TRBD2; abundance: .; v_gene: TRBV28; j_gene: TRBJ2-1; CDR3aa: CASSPSRASGGNSYNEQFF; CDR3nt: TGTGCCAGCAGTCCCTCAAGGGCTAGCGGGGGGAACTCCTACAATGAGCAGTTCTTC
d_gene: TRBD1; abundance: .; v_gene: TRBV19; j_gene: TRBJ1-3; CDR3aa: CASSPDRGDRQNTIYF; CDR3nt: TGTGCCAGTAGCCCCGACAGGGGAGATCGGCAGAACACCATATATTTT
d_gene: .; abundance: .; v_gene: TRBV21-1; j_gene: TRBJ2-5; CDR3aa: CASSLTGGPETQYF; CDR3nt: TGTGCCAGCAGTTTGACAGGGGGCCCAGAGACCCAGTACTTC
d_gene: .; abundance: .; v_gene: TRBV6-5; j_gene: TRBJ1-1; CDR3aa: CASSYQQGRNTEAFF; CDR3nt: TGTGCCAGCAGTTATCAACAGGGAAGGAACACTGAAGCTTTCTTT
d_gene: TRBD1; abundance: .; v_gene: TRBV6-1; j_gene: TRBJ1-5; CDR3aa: CASSEHRGPGNQPQHF; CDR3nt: TGTGCCAGCAGTGAACACAGGGGGCCGGGCAATCAGCCCCAGCATTTT
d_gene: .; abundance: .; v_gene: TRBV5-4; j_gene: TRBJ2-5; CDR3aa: CASTEQGGETQYF; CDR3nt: TGTGCCAGCACCGAACAGGGTGGGGAGACCCAGTACTTC
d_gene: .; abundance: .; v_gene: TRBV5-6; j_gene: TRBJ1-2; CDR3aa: CASSLGPPSRGMGYDGYTF; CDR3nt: TGTGCCAGCAGCTTGGGTCCCCCCTCCCGGGGTATGGGGTATGATGGCTACACCTTC
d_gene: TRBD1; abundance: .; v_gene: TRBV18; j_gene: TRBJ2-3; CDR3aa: CASSPPPYAGQGRDTQYF; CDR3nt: TGTGCCAGCTCACCCCCCCCTTATGCGGGACAGGGGCGGGATACGCAGTATTTT
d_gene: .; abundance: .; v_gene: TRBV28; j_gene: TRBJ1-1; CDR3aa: CASSLRGGWTEAFF; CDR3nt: TGTGCCAGCAGTTTAAGGGGTGGTTGGACTGAAGCTTTCTTT
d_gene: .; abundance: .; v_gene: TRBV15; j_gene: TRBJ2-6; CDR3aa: CATSPPNSGANVLTF; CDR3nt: TGTGCCACCAGCCCCCCAAACTCTGGGGCCAACGTCCTGACTTTC
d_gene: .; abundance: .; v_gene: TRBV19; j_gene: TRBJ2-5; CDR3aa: CASSPQVAGETQYF; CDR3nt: TGTGCCAGTAGTCCTCAGGTGGCGGGAGAGACCCAGTACTTC
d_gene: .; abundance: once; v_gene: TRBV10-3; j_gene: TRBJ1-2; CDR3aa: CAISESGPGNGYTF; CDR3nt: TGTGCCATCAGTGAGTCGGGGCCGGGCAACGGCTACACCTTC